The 3 T cell receptor beta chains given below trace back to one sample, sequenced in a study of tumor and adjacent non-tumor tissue in lung cancer. The template was RNA from unsorted bulk tissue. A modified ARM-PCR protocol with three rounds of nested PCR amplified TCRbeta. TCRdb re-called the multiplex PCR reads through MiXCR, storing one row per CDR3 protein. This sample has 130,000 or so distinct CDR3 sequences, with roughly 67% found just once. Sequencing used lung tumor tissue. The receptors originated from a man aged 30-40 years with non-small cell lung cancer.

For this clonotype: A read error may be the cause here, since a much bigger clone is one base away. V and J are TRBV20-1 and TRBJ2-1; 15 bases fit TRBD2. Germline V gene sequence: CDR1 DFQATT, CDR2 SNEGSKA (reference sequence). This CDR3 has 14 amino acids. The chain's CDR3 is CSGRTSGRDNVQFF. The CDR3 nucleotides read TGCAGTGGGCGGACTAGCGGGAGGGACAATGTGCAGTTCTTC.

In the case of this clonotype: One end of the junction varies from germline; a read error may be responsible. This chain links TRBV20-1 with TRBJ1-3; D is unresolved. Per the germline V gene, CDR1 is DFQATT and CDR2 is SNEGSKA (reference sequence). There are 13 residues in the CDR3. The CDR3 protein is CRAKQRSGDTIYF. DNA for the CDR3: TGCAGAGCTAAGCAACGGTCTGGAGACACCATATATTTT.

The table lists this clonotype with many counts. The rearrangement joins TRBV5-4 to TRBJ2-7; no clear D gene. Germline V gene lookup returns CDR1 SGHNT and CDR2 YYREEE (reference sequence). The CDR3 extends over 12 amino acids. The germline V and J ends were trimmed by 3 bases and 3 bases, with 7 bases remaining between them. This CDR3 is CASSSTGYEQYF. For the CDR3, the DNA is TGTGCCAGCAGCTCTACCGGCTACGAGCAGTACTTC. The full variable domain, its missing parts supplied by reference TRBV5-4 and TRBJ2-7, is ETGVTQSPTHLIKTRGQQVTLRCSSQSGHNTVSWYQQALGQGPQFIFQYYREEENGRGNFPPRFSGLQFPNYSSELNVNALELDDSALYLCASSSTGYEQYFGPGTRLTVT.